The rows below give T cell receptor beta chains drawn from one sample of a study of metastatic and nonmetastatic thyroid tumors. TCRdb re-analyzed the PCR reads through MiXCR. Altogether around 18,000 clones are present, about 30% being singletons, with the ten largest covering over 10%. Sample: tumor tissue. These receptors all stem from a female donor with papillary thyroid cancer or a benign thyroid nodule (not recorded which). Some clones in this sample may be carry-over from other donors' samples. CDR3s include the opening cysteine and the closing phenylalanine or tryptophan. The order of the fields is D gene, V gene, J gene, clone size, CDR3 protein, CDR3 DNA. The D gene is left open where the match is weak. Clone sizes are given selectively: once, few, many, or a class where the clone is expanded.

.	TRBV14	TRBJ1-4	.	CASSPADGVNEKLFF	TGTGCCAGCAGCCCGGCCGACGGGGTTAATGAAAAACTGTTTTTT
.	TRBV6-2/TRBV6-3	TRBJ2-3	few	CATMVLAENTDTQYF	TGTGCCACCATGGTACTAGCAGAAAACACAGATACGCAGTATTTT
.	TRBV6-1	TRBJ2-2	.	CASNRATGELFF	TGTGCCAGCAACAGGGCCACCGGGGAGCTGTTTTTT
TRBD1	TRBV9	TRBJ1-2	.	CASSEIGQGGFSNYGYTF	TGTGCCAGCAGCGAGATTGGACAGGGGGGATTTTCTAACTATGGCTACACCTTC
.	TRBV30	TRBJ1-6	.	CAWSETNSPLHF	TGTGCCTGGAGTGAAACAAATTCACCCCTCCACTTT
TRBD2	TRBV5-1	TRBJ2-7	once	CASRTVSGSFYEQYF	TGCGCCAGCAGGACCGTCAGCGGGAGCTTCTACGAGCAGTACTTC
.	TRBV20-1	TRBJ2-1	.	CSARDEGNNEDEQFF	TGCAGTGCTAGAGATGAAGGCAACAACGAGGATGAGCAGTTCTTC
TRBD2	TRBV5-6	TRBJ2-1	.	CASSLAPSGSIYEQFF	TGTGCCAGCAGCTTGGCCCCTAGCGGGAGTATCTATGAGCAGTTCTTC
TRBD1	TRBV12-3/TRBV12-4	TRBJ2-7	.	CASSVGTGTIYEQYF	TGTGCCAGCAGTGTCGGGACAGGTACCATCTACGAGCAGTACTTC
.	TRBV6-2/TRBV6-3	TRBJ2-3	.	CASSDGGLRTDTQYF	TGTGCCAGCAGCGACGGGGGTTTACGGACGGATACGCAGTATTTT
.	TRBV5-1	TRBJ1-2	medium-sized	CASSPGRDYGYTF	TGCGCCAGCAGCCCGGGACGGGACTATGGCTACACCTTC
.	TRBV6-1	TRBJ1-3	.	CASSVDTYSGNTIYF	TGTGCCAGCAGCGTAGACACATACTCTGGAAACACCATATATTTT
.	TRBV19	TRBJ1-6	medium-sized	CASRIVGGRDSPLHF	TGTGCCAGTAGGATCGTTGGGGGAAGAGATTCGCCCCTCCACTTT
TRBD2	TRBV12-3/TRBV12-4	TRBJ2-1	.	CASSLGTSGKWREQFF	TGTGCCAGCAGTTTGGGGACTAGCGGGAAATGGCGGGAGCAGTTCTTC
TRBD1	TRBV2	TRBJ2-7	many	CASSVGDSPTDEQYF	TGTGCCAGCAGTGTAGGGGACAGCCCTACAGACGAGCAGTACTTC
.	TRBV11-2	TRBJ2-3	few	CASSLGPKATDTQYF	TGTGCCAGCAGCTTAGGTCCAAAGGCTACAGATACGCAGTATTTT
.	TRBV6-5	TRBJ2-1	.	CASSWSGLEQFF	TGTGCCAGCAGTTGGAGTGGACTAGAGCAGTTCTTC
.	TRBV28	TRBJ2-1	.	CASSLEEGLGYNEQFF	TGTGCCAGCAGTTTAGAGGAGGGGTTGGGATACAATGAGCAGTTCTTC
.	TRBV20-1	TRBJ2-2	.	CSARGGLAVTRELFF	TGCAGTGCTAGAGGAGGTCTAGCAGTTACCCGGGAGCTGTTTTTT
.	TRBV19	TRBJ2-1	few	CASSIVGGIAYNEQFF	TGTGCCAGTAGTATCGTGGGCGGGATAGCCTACAATGAGCAGTTCTTC
.	TRBV6-5	TRBJ2-2	few	CASSYSRTPNTGELFF	TGTGCCAGCAGTTACTCTCGGACACCGAACACCGGGGAGCTGTTTTTT
TRBD1	TRBV5-1	TRBJ2-1	.	CASSLTGAGYNEQFF	TGCGCCAGCAGCCTAACAGGGGCAGGTTACAATGAGCAGTTCTTC
.	TRBV5-1	TRBJ2-3	many	CASSLDPSANTQYF	TGCGCCAGCAGCTTGGACCCTAGCGCCAATACGCAGTATTTT
.	TRBV7-8	TRBJ1-2	.	CASSSGRVLGYGYTF	TGTGCCAGCAGCTCCGGACGGGTTTTGGGCTATGGCTACACCTTC
.	TRBV28	TRBJ2-2	.	CASSLRGAVSGELFF	TGTGCCAGCAGTTTAAGGGGTGCGGTCTCCGGGGAGCTGTTTTTT
TRBD2	TRBV7-9	TRBJ2-2	many	CASSFGSGVNTGELFF	TGTGCCAGCAGCTTCGGGAGCGGGGTCAACACCGGGGAGCTGTTTTTT
.	TRBV19	TRBJ2-1	few	CASSRLGSSYNEQFF	TGTGCCAGTAGTAGGTTAGGGAGTAGCTACAATGAGCAGTTCTTC
.	TRBV20-1	TRBJ2-1	.	CSASVAQDLYNEQFF	TGCAGTGCTAGTGTGGCACAGGACCTATACAATGAGCAGTTCTTC
.	TRBV19	TRBJ1-5	.	CASSPDNQPQHF	TGTGCCAGTAGTCCGGACAATCAGCCCCAGCATTTT
TRBD1	TRBV20-1	TRBJ1-1	many	CSATGELDTEAFF	TGCAGTGCGACAGGGGAGTTGGACACTGAAGCTTTCTTT
.	TRBV11-1	TRBJ2-1	many	CASSGDNEQFF	TGTGCCAGCAGCGGAGACAATGAGCAGTTCTTC
.	TRBV6-1	TRBJ1-2	few	CASHRDCTNYGYTF	TGTGCCAGCCACCGTGACTGTACTAACTATGGCTACACCTTC
.	TRBV2	TRBJ2-1	few	CASSEGARVNEQFF	TGTGCCAGCAGTGAAGGAGCGCGGGTCAATGAGCAGTTCTTC
.	TRBV7-9	TRBJ1-1	many	CASGRDVMNTEAFF	TGTGCCAGCGGACGGGACGTCATGAACACTGAAGCTTTCTTT
TRBD1	TRBV6-1	TRBJ1-3	.	CASSPGLQGAGNTIYF	TGTGCCAGCAGCCCTGGATTACAGGGGGCTGGAAACACCATATATTTT
.	TRBV28	TRBJ2-3	.	CASSSGVSTDTQYF	TGTGCCAGCAGCTCAGGGGTAAGCACAGATACGCAGTATTTT
.	TRBV28	TRBJ2-7	few	CASKWSDEQYF	TGTGCCAGCAAATGGTCGGACGAGCAGTACTTC
TRBD1	TRBV20-1	TRBJ2-1	many	CSAWGQTRGNEQFF	TGCAGTGCATGGGGACAGACGAGGGGCAATGAGCAGTTCTTC
TRBD1	TRBV27	TRBJ2-3	few	CASSLFQGTGTDTQYF	TGTGCCAGCAGTTTATTTCAGGGGACAGGCACAGATACGCAGTATTTT
.	TRBV5-1	TRBJ2-1	once	CASSLASVMVEQFF	TGCGCCAGCAGCTTGGCCAGTGTTATGGTTGAGCAGTTCTTC
.	TRBV28	TRBJ1-6	.	CASTPPGVGRGSPLHF	TGTGCCAGCACCCCCCCTGGGGTGGGAAGAGGTTCACCCCTCCACTTT
.	TRBV6-2/TRBV6-3	TRBJ2-7	.	CASSYGTPTSYEQYF	TGTGCCAGCAGTTACGGGACACCAACGTCCTACGAGCAGTACTTC
TRBD1	TRBV18	TRBJ1-2	.	CASSPLNRGGGYTF	TGTGCCAGCTCACCTTTGAACAGGGGTGGTGGCTACACCTTC
.	TRBV6-2/TRBV6-3	TRBJ1-2	medium-sized	CASSRDLGYTF	TGTGCCAGCAGTAGAGACCTTGGCTACACCTTC
.	TRBV20-1	TRBJ1-2	.	CSARDRGSYYTF	TGCAGTGCTAGAGATCGGGGGTCGTACTACACCTTC
.	TRBV5-1	TRBJ2-7	medium-sized	CASSLQGWLNEQYF	TGCGCCAGCAGCCTACAGGGTTGGTTGAACGAGCAGTACTTC
TRBD2	TRBV28	TRBJ2-3	.	CASSPLAGYTDTQYF	TGTGCCAGCAGCCCACTAGCGGGATACACAGATACGCAGTATTTT
TRBD1	TRBV7-2	TRBJ1-5	.	CASSQDRAYQPQHF	TGTGCCAGCAGCCAGGACAGGGCGTATCAGCCCCAGCATTTT